The next 29 T cell receptor beta chains were all read from a single sample in a study of regulatory T cells in long-lasting Graves disease. Time point defined: persistent/refractory GD, antithyroid drugs over 5 years with positive TRAb. Construction of the TCR library relied on RNA isolated from PBMCs. Construction of TCR beta libraries relied on iRepertoire HTBI primers and on Arm-PCR targeting CDR3 regions. TCRdb fed the multiplex PCR reads into MiXCR, producing one record per CDR3 protein. The table lists hundreds of thousands of distinct CDR3 sequences, around 32% of them singletons. Source: peripheral blood mononuclear cells (PBMCs), taken when the disease was refractory, from a patient treated with antithyroid drugs. All receptors come from a female donor with Graves disease.

This clonotype was found a few times. The chain has TRBV6-1 and TRBJ1-1, with D uncertain. The CDR3 totals 12 residues. V was shortened by 3 bases and J by 7 bases, with 9 bases between the two germline ends. Germline V gene sequence: CDR1 MNHNS, CDR2 SASEGT. The DNA for the CDR3 is TGTGCCAGCAGTGACAGACAAATTGAAGCTTTCTTT. The encoded protein is CASSDRQIEAFF.

This clonotype showed up many times. The chain is built from TRBV6-1 and TRBJ1-2, with a tentative D call TRBD1 (6 bases). The CDR3 is 17 residues long. In germline, CDR1 is MNHNS, CDR2 SASEGT. Trimming cost V 0 bases and J 8 bases, with 22 bases left between them. CDR3 sequence reads: CASSEALKARGGYGYTF. The CDR3 nucleotides are TGTGCCAGCAGTGAAGCACTCAAGGCGAGAGGGGGTTACGGCTACACCTTC.

The CDR3 sequence is CATGSGPGGRNTEAFF. The DNA for the CDR3 is TGCGCCACCGGCTCGGGTCCAGGGGGCAGGAACACTGAAGCTTTCTTT. V gene TRBV10-2 combines with J gene TRBJ1-1; 8 bases fit TRBD1. V lost 10 bases, J lost 1 base, and 14 bases stayed unmatched. There are 16 residues in the CDR3. Germline V gives CDR1 WSHSY, CDR2 SAAADI.

This rearrangement joins TRBV7-9 to TRBJ2-5, with 9 bases identical to TRBD2. The germline gives CDR1 SEHNR, CDR2 FQNEAQ (reference sequence). The CDR3 has 15 residues. Trimming took 1 base from V and 4 from J; bases not matched to a gene: 4. The CDR3 DNA is TGTGCCAGCAGCTTAGTTAGCGGGAGAGGAGAGACCCAGTACTTC. It translates to CASSLVSGRGETQYF.

The chain combines TRBV30 with TRBJ2-1, with 10 positions matching TRBD2. Germline values: CDR1 GTSNPN, CDR2 SVGIG (reference sequence). The CDR3 length is 15 residues. V trimming: 4 bases; J trimming: 0 bases; junction bases outside the gene matches: 3. CDR3 sequence (DNA): TGTGCCTGGATTAGCGGGAGGACCTCCTACAATGAGCAGTTCTTC. Its translation: CAWISGRTSYNEQFF.

The chain joins TRBV6-1 to TRBJ2-1; the match to TRBD1 covers 12 bases. J was trimmed by 6 bases and V by 8 bases; bases with no gene match: 5. Germline values: CDR1 MNHNS, CDR2 SASEGT. The CDR3 consists of 14 residues. The CDR3 spells CASGDRGLSNEQFF. CDR3 nucleotide sequence: TGTGCCAGCGGGGACAGGGGGCTTTCCAATGAGCAGTTCTTC.

Of note for this clonotype: The CDR3 carries no conserved terminal phenylalanine or tryptophan, so it likely arises from a read error. The rearrangement joins TRBV6-2 or TRBV6-3 to TRBJ1-6, with D unclear. Trimming took 6 bases from V and 8 from J, leaving 17 bases between them. This CDR3 region has 15 residues. Germline CDR1 is MNHEY and CDR2 is SVGEGT. CDR3 loop: CASSSTGPLDSPLHL. CDR3 coding DNA: TGTGCCAGCAGCTCCACCGGGCCCCTCGATTCACCCCTCCACTTA.

This clonotype was seen only a few times. CDR3 loop: CSARAGPEQYF. CDR3 DNA sequence: TGCAGTGCTAGAGCTGGGCCCGAGCAGTACTTC. This chain links TRBV20-1 with TRBJ2-7, with D hard to call. The CDR3 is 11 amino acids. Germline V gene lookup returns CDR1 DFQATT and CDR2 SNEGSKA (reference sequence). V was trimmed by 1 base and J by 6 bases, leaving 7 bases between them.

This clonotype was found a few times. J is TRBJ1-1 and V is TRBV7-9; the D gene is possibly TRBD1 (5 bases). The CDR3 loop spans 15 amino acids. Trimming took off 1 base at V and 4 bases at J, with 13 bases between the two ends. The germline CDR1 and CDR2 sequences are SEHNR and FQNEAQ (reference sequence). The CDR3 here is CASSLGSRVGTEAFF. The CDR3 DNA reads as TGTGCCAGCAGCTTAGGAAGCAGGGTCGGCACTGAAGCTTTCTTT.

Worth noting for this clonotype: Being one base from a much bigger clone, this may be a read error. The V and J genes are TRBV6-1 and TRBJ1-4, with 9 bases fitting TRBD1. This CDR3 has 15 amino acids. Germline-derived CDR1 and CDR2 are MNHNS and SASEGT. The DNA of the CDR3 is TGTGCCAGCAGTGCTACAGGGGGCGCATTGGAAAACCTGTTTTTT. Its translation is CASSATGGALENLFF.

This clonotype has just a few counts. V usage is TRBV7-3 and J usage is TRBJ2-2, with D maybe TRBD1 (6 bases). The CDR3 length is 15 residues. The germline V gene has CDR1 SGHTA and CDR2 FQGTGA. V was trimmed by 4 bases and J by 5 bases, leaving 14 bases between them. The CDR3 loop reads CASSSTSGVTGELFF. DNA of the CDR3: TGTGCCAGCAGCTCCACTTCAGGGGTTACCGGGGAGCTGTTTTTT.

The V call is TRBV10-3, the J call TRBJ1-4; D remains ambiguous. Germline V gene sequence: CDR1 ENHRY, CDR2 SYGVKD. The CDR3 loop spans 11 amino acids. The V end was cut by 3 bases, the J end by 8 bases, with 4 bases between. Here the CDR3 reads CAISEGEKLFF. The CDR3 bases are TGTGCCATCAGTGAAGGCGAAAAACTGTTTTTT.

This chain uses TRBV6-2 or TRBV6-3 with TRBJ1-5, with D unclear. Deletions cut 6 bases from V and 4 bases from J, with 10 bases between. CDR1 and CDR2 (germline): MNHEY, SVGEGT. The CDR3 is 13 amino acids. CDR3 in DNA: TGTGCCAGCAGCTGGGAAGTGAATCAGCCCCAGCATTTT. This encodes CASSWEVNQPQHF.

The rearrangement links TRBV29-1 to TRBJ2-7, with 9 bases fitting TRBD1. CDR1 and CDR2 (germline): SQVTM, ANQGSEA. V shed 6 bases and J 5 bases; nucleotides not matched to a gene: 8. The CDR3 contains 13 residues. The DNA for the CDR3 is TGCAGCGTCTGGGACAGGGAACAGGACGAGCAGTACTTC. It yields the protein CSVWDREQDEQYF.

V and J are TRBV5-1 and TRBJ1-2; TRBD1 is a possible D gene (5 bases). In germline, CDR1 is SGHRS, CDR2 YFSETQ. The CDR3 is 16 amino acids. Trimming cost V 0 bases and J 4 bases, with 16 bases left between them. In nucleotides, the CDR3 is TGCGCCAGCAGCTTGGGCATGCAAGACAGCTTCTATGGCTACACCTTC. Translation gives CASSLGMQDSFYGYTF.

Comments on this clonotype: A read error is likely here: a far larger clone is one base away. The rearrangement links TRBV28 to TRBJ1-6; 7 positions agree with TRBD1. The DNA matches TRBJ1-1 better at its end, which makes the J call doubtful. CDR3 size: 14 residues. Germline CDR1 MDHEN, CDR2 SYDVKM. The CDR3 is CASSTGQEDTEAFF. The CDR3 bases are TGTGCCAGCAGTACCGGACAGGAAGACACTGAAGCTTTCTTT.

In its sample, this clonotype was seen a few times. The chain recombines TRBV20-1 with TRBJ1-1, with D possibly TRBD1 on 6 matching bases. The CDR3 length is 13 residues. Germline CDR1 is DFQATT and CDR2 is SNEGSKA (reference sequence). V was trimmed by 7 bases and J by 5 bases, leaving 17 bases between them. DNA for the CDR3: TGCAGTGGGGCCAGGGGAAGGAGGACTGAAGCTTTCTTT. Its translation: CSGARGRRTEAFF.

The gene calls are TRBV18 and TRBJ1-1; weak D call: TRBD1 (6 bases). The CDR3 loop spans 14 amino acids. Germline V CDR1 and CDR2: KGHSH, LQKENI. The V gene lost 5 bases and the J gene lost 4 bases, with 14 bases spanning the gap. CDR3 DNA: TGTGCCAGCTCAAAAGAGGGGGGAGGCACTGAAGCTTTCTTT. This translates into CASSKEGGGTEAFF.

V usage is TRBV30 and J usage is TRBJ1-1; D possibly corresponds to TRBD1 (5 bases). The CDR3 covers 14 residues. Germline CDR1 is GTSNPN and CDR2 is SVGIG (reference sequence). V lost 0 bases and J lost 0, with 8 bases in between. The CDR3 loop reads CAWSVDSMNTEAFF. CDR3 nucleotides: TGTGCCTGGAGTGTAGACAGCATGAACACTGAAGCTTTCTTT.

This clonotype was detected only a few times. The chain employs TRBV6-2 or TRBV6-3 and TRBJ2-5; D unresolved. The CDR3 spans 15 residues. Trimming removed 1 base at V and 1 base at J, with 10 bases between. Germline loops: CDR1 MNHEY, CDR2 SVGEGT. The chain's CDR3 is CASSYWSSSQETQYF. CDR3 bases: TGTGCCAGCAGTTACTGGTCATCCTCCCAAGAGACCCAGTACTTC.

This clonotype was picked up a small number of times. The rearrangement uses TRBV5-1 and TRBJ2-7, with 12 bases identical to TRBD2. The ends lost 8 bases at V and 1 base at J; junction bases unmatched: 7. The V gene's germline CDR1 is SGHRS and CDR2 YFSETQ. The CDR3 consists of 15 residues. CDR3 loop: CASALTSGRSYEQYF. CDR3 nucleotide sequence: TGCGCCAGTGCCCTTACTAGCGGGAGGTCCTACGAGCAGTACTTC.

CDR3 residues: CASSTAALRPLHF. DNA for the CDR3: TGTGCCAGCAGCACCGCTGCCTTGAGGCCACTCCACTTT. This rearrangement joins TRBV7-2 to TRBJ1-6; D not certain. The ends were cut back, 5 bases at V and 16 bases at J, with 18 bases in the middle. This CDR3 comprises 13 residues. Germline V lookup: CDR1 SGHTA, CDR2 FQGNSA.

This chain joins TRBV30 and TRBJ1-1, with D unclear. The CDR3 sequence is 11 residues long. CDR1 and CDR2 from the germline V gene are GTSNPN and SVGIG (reference sequence). V lost 2 bases and J lost 6, with 7 bases in between. The CDR3 DNA sequence: TGTGCCTGGAGTTGGTTCCCTGAAGCTTTCTTT. This encodes CAWSWFPEAFF.

This clonotype showed up many times. The chain employs TRBV11-2 and TRBJ2-7; 12 nucleotides line up with TRBD2. From germline, CDR1 is SGHAT and CDR2 FQNNGV. The V segment lost 4 bases and the J segment 1 base; nucleotides outside the gene matches: 11. CDR3 length: 18 amino acids. The CDR3 bases are TGTGCCAGCAGCTCCGAAGGAGGGCTAGCGGGAGGGTCCTACGAGCAGTACTTC. Its protein product is CASSSEGGLAGGSYEQYF.

This sequence joins TRBV7-9 and TRBJ1-4; D gene ambiguous. Trimming shortened V by 4 bases and J by 7 bases, and 10 bases separated the two germline ends. Germline V gene sequence: CDR1 SEHNR, CDR2 FQNEAQ (reference sequence). CDR3 length: 13 residues. The CDR3 spells CASSSLLGEKLFF. CDR3 sequence (DNA): TGTGCCAGCAGCTCCCTGCTTGGTGAAAAACTGTTTTTT.

This chain links TRBV5-6 with TRBJ2-5, with unresolved D. Between the trimmed V and J ends, which lost 1 base and 1 base, there was a span of 11 bases. This CDR3 comprises 15 residues. Germline CDR1 SGHDT, CDR2 YYEEEE. CDR3 amino acids: CASSLYRTSQETQYF. In DNA, the CDR3 is TGTGCCAGCAGCTTGTATCGCACCTCCCAAGAGACCCAGTACTTC.

The chain uses TRBV30 and TRBJ1-1, with D uncertain. V lost 4 bases, J lost 3 bases, and 15 bases lay in between. Germline V gives CDR1 GTSNPN, CDR2 SVGIG (reference sequence). This CDR3 spans 14 amino acids. The DNA of the CDR3 is TGTGCCTGGAACCGGGGAGAGGCGGACACTGAAGCTTTCTTT. Protein: CAWNRGEADTEAFF.

This clonotype has just a few counts. The chain has TRBV29-1 and TRBJ1-1; D not resolved. The V and J ends lost 6 bases and 1 base respectively, with 12 bases between them. CDR1 and CDR2 (germline): SQVTM, ANQGSEA. This CDR3 region has 13 residues. The CDR3 reads CSVPGPGNTEAFF. CDR3 nucleotide sequence: TGCAGCGTCCCGGGCCCGGGGAACACTGAAGCTTTCTTT.

The chain has TRBV11-2 and TRBJ1-5; D call uncertain. CDR3 length equals 13 residues. Germline lookup yields CDR1 SGHAT and CDR2 FQNNGV. V was trimmed by 5 bases and J by 5 bases, leaving 10 bases between them. CDR3 sequence (DNA): TGTGCCAGCAGCGTAGGAGGTTATCAGCCCCAGCATTTT. Translating it yields CASSVGGYQPQHF.